The 32 T cell receptor beta chains in this list originate from one sample, sequenced in a study of shared clonotypes between healthy human individuals. The repertoire was sequenced with immunoSEQ multiplex PCR; TCRdb's copy has only in-frame clones and lacks some. The sample holds some 800,000 clones; 80% to 95% are singletons and the top ten take approximately 25%. CD45RO-negative CD8 cells positively selected for CCR7 made up the naive population, which excluded terminally differentiated effector memory CD45RA+ cells. Sequenced sample: naive CD8+ T cells sorted from blood. The receptors stem from a man aged 30 to 45 in good health.

This clone was seen once. The V call is TRBV7-9, the J call TRBJ2-2; D not resolved. V lost 1 base, J lost 3 bases, and 15 bases lay in between. The CDR3 contains 17 residues. Germline CDR1 is SEHNR and CDR2 is FQNEAQ (reference sequence). CDR3 residues: CASSLVTKARDTGELFF. The CDR3 bases are TGTGCCAGCAGCTTAGTTACCAAGGCCCGGGACACCGGGGAGCTGTTTTTT.

The V gene is TRBV2, the J gene TRBJ1-3, with D uncertain. The CDR3 loop spans 14 amino acids. Deletions cut 0 bases from V and 0 bases from J, with 3 bases between. From germline, CDR1 is SNHLY and CDR2 FYNNEI. The CDR3 nucleotides read TGTGCCAGCAGTGAAGCCAACTCTGGAAACACCATATATTTT. Translation gives CASSEANSGNTIYF.

The V call is TRBV5-4, the J call TRBJ2-2, with D perhaps TRBD2 (6 bases). V lost 0 bases, J lost 3 bases, and 15 bases lay in between. The CDR3 runs 17 residues. Germline CDR1 reads SGHNT; CDR2 reads YYREEE (reference sequence). CDR3 region: CASSLVVTGVYTGELFF. In nucleotides, the CDR3 is TGTGCCAGCAGCTTGGTAGTAACGGGAGTGTACACCGGGGAGCTGTTTTTT.

The chain is built from TRBV27 and TRBJ2-7; possibly TRBD1 or TRBD2 for D (6 bases each). Per germline, CDR1 MNHEY and CDR2 SMNVEV (reference sequence). The germline V and J ends were trimmed by 5 bases and 4 bases, with 15 bases remaining between them. The CDR3 runs 14 residues. CDR3 region: CASSKGGYTYEQYF. CDR3 DNA: TGTGCCAGCAGTAAAGGGGGGTATACGTACGAGCAGTACTTC.

The chain employs TRBV19 and TRBJ2-5; tentative D call: TRBD2 (6 bases). This CDR3 has 14 residues. The V end lost 3 bases, the J end lost 3 bases, and 11 bases lay between the germline ends. Germline values: CDR1 LNHDA, CDR2 SQIVND (reference sequence). The CDR3 DNA reads as TGTGCCAGTAGTATGGTGCGGGATGAAGAGACCCAGTACTTC. Its translation is CASSMVRDEETQYF.

Concerning this clone: Within the sample, other DNA sequences also encode this same CDR3. This chain connects TRBV19 to TRBJ1-1; D unclear. The germline V gene has CDR1 LNHDA and CDR2 SQIVND (reference sequence). The CDR3 contains 12 residues. Trimming cost V 1 base and J 4 bases, with 4 bases left between them. CDR3 sequence reads: CASSIGSTEAFF. The CDR3 DNA sequence: TGTGCCAGTAGTATAGGCAGCACTGAAGCTTTCTTT. Using reference TRBV19 and TRBJ1-1 for the parts outside the CDR3, the full variable domain is DGGITQSPKYLFRKEGQNVTLSCEQNLNHDAMYWYRQDPGQGLRLIYYSQIVNDFQKGDIAEGYSVSREKKESFPLTVTSAQKNPTAFYLCASSIGSTEAFFGQGTRLTVV.

The chain recombines TRBV19 with TRBJ2-7; D could derive from TRBD1 or TRBD2 (5 bases each). Germline V CDR1 and CDR2: LNHDA, SQIVND (reference sequence). This CDR3 is built from 15 residues. Trimming removed 4 bases from V and 4 bases from J, with 17 bases in between. CDR3 in DNA: TGTGCCAGTAGTAACCGCAGGGACCCTGGGTACGAGCAGTACTTC. It translates to CASSNRRDPGYEQYF.

The V gene is TRBV19, the J gene TRBJ2-2; D is unresolved. The V end was cut by 5 bases, the J end by 3 bases, with 7 bases between. In germline, CDR1 is LNHDA, CDR2 SQIVND (reference sequence). The CDR3 is made up of 13 amino acids. The CDR3 DNA reads TGTGCCAGTAGTGTTCCGTACACCGGGGAGCTGTTTTTT. It yields the protein CASSVPYTGELFF.

This chain joins TRBV9 and TRBJ2-2; D ambiguous. This CDR3 spans 13 amino acids. Germline CDR1 is SGDLS and CDR2 is YYNGEE. V lost 6 bases to trimming and J lost 1 base, with 7 bases between them. CDR3 amino acids: CASKPLNTGELFF. In nucleotides, the CDR3 is TGTGCCAGCAAACCGCTGAACACCGGGGAGCTGTTTTTT.

V is TRBV28 and J is TRBJ2-5, with a possible D match to TRBD2 (7 bases). The CDR3 consists of 16 residues. Germline values: CDR1 MDHEN, CDR2 SYDVKM. V lost 3 bases, J lost 5 bases, and 19 bases lay in between. The DNA for the CDR3 is TGTGCCAGCAGTTTTTGGGGGGGGCGCGAACGGGAGACCCAGTACTTC. Encoded protein: CASSFWGGRERETQYF.

V and J are TRBV5-5 and TRBJ2-7, with TRBD2 matching over 9 bases. Germline trimming cut 1 base from V and 3 bases from J; bases unmatched to any gene: 5. The CDR3 extends over 15 amino acids. Germline values: CDR1 SGHKS, CDR2 YYEKEE (reference sequence). The CDR3 loop reads CASSLRLAGNYEQYF. The CDR3 DNA follows: TGTGCCAGCAGCTTGCGGCTAGCGGGGAACTACGAGCAGTACTTC.

This clone was counted a few times. The chain couples TRBV27 to TRBJ2-2; D is unclear. Trimming cost V 5 bases and J 0 bases, with 4 bases left between them. This CDR3 comprises 13 residues. Germline lookup yields CDR1 MNHEY and CDR2 SMNVEV (reference sequence). CDR3 DNA: TGTGCCAGCAGTACCCCGAACACCGGGGAGCTGTTTTTT. Protein sequence: CASSTPNTGELFF.

This clone was observed a single time. The CDR3 region has the DNA TGTGCCAGCAGTTTGGTTGAGCACACAGATACGCAGTATTTT. Encoded protein: CASSLVEHTDTQYF. The chain combines TRBV28 with TRBJ2-3; no clear D gene. Germline V lookup: CDR1 MDHEN, CDR2 SYDVKM. The CDR3 sequence is 14 residues long. The ends were cut back, 3 bases at V and 2 bases at J, with 9 bases in the middle. The full variable domain, with the rest looked up from reference TRBV28 and TRBJ2-3, is DVKVTQSSRYLVKRTGEKVFLECVQDMDHENMFWYRQDPGLGLRLIYFSYDVKMKEKGDIPEGYSVSREKKERFSLILESASTNQTSMYLCASSLVEHTDTQYFGPGTRLTVL.

The rearrangement joins TRBV7-8 to TRBJ2-1; TRBD2 matches 15 bases. V lost 3 bases and J lost 10; bases outside the gene matches: 7. Germline V CDR1 and CDR2: SGHVS, FQNEAQ. CDR3 size: 16 residues. DNA of the CDR3: TGTGCCAGCAGCTTGGGACTAGCGGGAGGCTTATTCGAGCAGTTCTTC. Amino acid sequence: CASSLGLAGGLFEQFF.

The CDR3, as DNA: TGTGCCAGTAGTCCAGCCCCCGGGGTCTACGAGCAGTACTTC. This gives the protein CASSPAPGVYEQYF. This chain connects TRBV19 to TRBJ2-7, with D maybe TRBD2 (5 bases). The V end was cut by 5 bases, the J end by 3 bases, with 14 bases between. Per the germline V gene, CDR1 is LNHDA and CDR2 is SQIVND (reference sequence). The CDR3 is 14 amino acids.

This clone was counted only a few times. This sample also contains other DNA sequences that code for the same CDR3. This rearrangement joins TRBV7-9 to TRBJ1-5, with a tentative D call TRBD1 (5 bases). CDR1 and CDR2 (germline): SEHNR, FQNEAQ (reference sequence). The CDR3 consists of 12 residues. Trimming shortened V by 1 base and J by 7 bases, and 5 bases separated the two germline ends. The CDR3 reads CASSLEGQPQHF. Written as DNA, the CDR3 is TGTGCCAGCAGCTTAGAGGGGCAGCCCCAGCATTTT. Full variable domain (missing parts from reference TRBV7-9 and TRBJ1-5): DTGVSQNPRHKITKRGQNVTFRCDPISEHNRLYWYRQTLGQGPEFLTYFQNEAQLEKSRLLSDRFSAERPKGSFSTLEIQRTEQGDSAMYLCASSLEGQPQHFGDGTRLSIL.

The genes are TRBV28 and TRBJ2-7; 8 nucleotides align to TRBD2. Germline CDR1 is MDHEN and CDR2 is SYDVKM. The length of the CDR3 is 14 residues. V was clipped by 6 bases and J by 4 bases; unmatched bases: 8. The CDR3 protein is CASSPLAGAYEQYF. CDR3 DNA: TGTGCCAGCAGCCCCCTAGCGGGCGCTTACGAGCAGTACTTC.

Of note for this clone: Other DNA sequences within the sample encode an identical CDR3. The chain couples TRBV20-1 to TRBJ2-2, with D perhaps matching TRBD2 (6 bases). The CDR3 loop spans 11 amino acids. Looked up from germline, CDR1 is DFQATT and CDR2 is SNEGSKA (reference sequence). V lost 5 bases to trimming and J lost 6 bases, with 7 bases between them. The CDR3: CSAPGAGELFF. In DNA, the CDR3 is TGCAGTGCTCCGGGAGCCGGGGAGCTGTTTTTT.

The gene calls are TRBV11-3 and TRBJ2-7; tentatively, D is TRBD2 (5 bases). The CDR3 length is 13 residues. V lost 5 bases and J 6 bases, leaving 14 bases between the germline ends. Germline CDR1 is SGHNT and CDR2 is YENEEA. CDR3 residues: CASSPGSSSEQYF. The CDR3 DNA reads as TGTGCCAGCAGCCCGGGGTCGTCGAGCGAGCAGTACTTC.

The genes are TRBV7-9 and TRBJ2-1; D is ambiguous. The ends were cut back, 1 base at V and 8 bases at J, with 18 bases in the middle. Germline lookup yields CDR1 SEHNR and CDR2 FQNEAQ (reference sequence). The length of the CDR3 is 16 residues. CDR3 loop: CASSLVGPVHLDEQFF. Here the CDR3 DNA reads TGTGCCAGCAGCTTAGTAGGGCCCGTTCACTTAGATGAGCAGTTCTTC.

On this clone: The same CDR3 arises from other DNA sequences in this sample as well. This rearrangement joins TRBV7-9 to TRBJ1-5, with 10 bases fitting TRBD1. With V trimmed by 5 bases and J by 4 bases, 2 bases remained unmatched. Germline loops: CDR1 SEHNR, CDR2 FQNEAQ (reference sequence). The CDR3 length is 14 residues. CDR3 in DNA: TGTGCCAGCAGCCTGGGACAGGGGAATCAGCCCCAGCATTTT. This gives the protein CASSLGQGNQPQHF.

The chain joins TRBV29-1 to TRBJ2-1; D remains ambiguous. Per the germline V gene, CDR1 is SQVTM and CDR2 is ANQGSEA. The CDR3 is 13 amino acids. Trimming removed 4 bases from V and 2 bases from J, with 9 bases in between. CDR3 in DNA: TGCAGCGTTGCCAGAGGTCCCTACAATGAGCAGTTCTTC. Its translation: CSVARGPYNEQFF.

The rearrangement joins TRBV2 to TRBJ2-7; no reliable D call. V lost 4 bases and J lost 1, with 8 bases in between. Germline V gene lookup returns CDR1 SNHLY and CDR2 FYNNEI. CDR3 length: 13 amino acids. The CDR3 is CASSGGISYEQYF. The DNA for the CDR3 is TGTGCCAGCAGTGGAGGTATATCCTACGAGCAGTACTTC.

CDR3 bases: TGCAGTGCTCCTAGCGGGAACGAGCAGTACTTC. It translates to CSAPSGNEQYF. This sequence joins TRBV20-1 and TRBJ2-7, with TRBD2 matching 9 bases. The ends lost 5 bases at V and 5 bases at J; junction bases unmatched: 1. The CDR3 contains 11 residues. Looked up from germline, CDR1 is DFQATT and CDR2 is SNEGSKA (reference sequence).

This clone occurred once. The chain employs TRBV13 and TRBJ2-5, with TRBD2 matching 9 bases. The CDR3 is 17 amino acids. The germline gives CDR1 PRHDT, CDR2 FYEKMQ (reference sequence). V trimming: 5 bases; J trimming: 0 bases; junction bases outside the gene matches: 10. CDR3 sequence reads: CASSRLVEREDQETQYF. The CDR3 DNA is TGTGCCAGCAGCCGACTGGTTGAGCGGGAGGACCAAGAGACCCAGTACTTC.

This clone was seen a single time. The V call is TRBV15, the J call TRBJ1-4, with 7 bases lining up with TRBD1. V shed 0 bases, J shed 7 bases, and the junction held 5 bases outside the gene matches. CDR1 and CDR2 from the germline V gene are LNHNV and YYDKDF (reference sequence). This CDR3 region has 15 residues. The CDR3 protein is CATSREKGAGEKLFF. CDR3 DNA: TGTGCCACCAGCAGAGAAAAGGGGGCGGGTGAAAAACTGTTTTTT.

Comments on this clone: Other DNA sequences within the sample encode an identical CDR3. The chain recombines TRBV11-2 with TRBJ2-7; TRBD2 is a possible D gene (5 bases). The CDR3 is 14 residues long. Germline V gives CDR1 SGHAT, CDR2 FQNNGV. V lost 1 base to trimming and J lost 0 bases, with 7 bases between them. The CDR3 nucleotides read TGTGCCAGCAGCTTAGGAGGGAGCTCCTACGAGCAGTACTTC. Its translation: CASSLGGSSYEQYF.

J is TRBJ2-1 and V is TRBV4-3; D gene ambiguous. This CDR3 region has 15 residues. Germline-derived CDR1 and CDR2 are LGHNA and YSLEER. With 2 bases removed from V and 4 bases from J, the gap between germline ends came to 12 bases. CDR3 residues: CASSQWSSPYNEQFF. The DNA of the CDR3 is TGCGCCAGCAGCCAATGGTCCTCCCCTTACAATGAGCAGTTCTTC.

The chain is built from TRBV7-2 and TRBJ2-3; no clear D. The CDR3 loop spans 15 amino acids. The germline CDR1 and CDR2 sequences are SGHTA and FQGNSA. With 6 bases removed from V and 1 base from J, the gap between germline ends came to 14 bases. Here the CDR3 reads CASRPLGPRTDTQYF. Written as DNA, the CDR3 is TGTGCCAGCAGACCTCTGGGCCCCCGCACAGATACGCAGTATTTT.

The chain has TRBV29-1 and TRBJ1-1; D remains unclear. Germline CDR1 is SQVTM and CDR2 is ANQGSEA. The CDR3 runs to 11 residues. Trimming took off 5 bases at V and 3 bases at J, with 7 bases between the two ends. CDR3 in DNA: TGCAGCGTTAACCGGGACACTGAAGCTTTCTTT. Translating it yields CSVNRDTEAFF. The variable domain in full, completed from reference TRBV29-1 and TRBJ1-1, reads SAVISQKPSRDICQRGTSLTIQCQVDSQVTMMFWYRQQPGQSLTLIATANQGSEATYESGFVIDKFPISRPNLTFSTLTVSNMSPEDSSIYLCSVNRDTEAFFGQGTRLTVV.

The chain combines TRBV28 with TRBJ2-7; weak D call: TRBD2 (5 bases). The CDR3 is 16 amino acids. V was cut by 0 bases and J by 0 bases, with 12 bases left in between. Germline V gene lookup returns CDR1 MDHEN and CDR2 SYDVKM. The CDR3 spells CASSLCGVSCSYEQYF. CDR3 nucleotides: TGTGCCAGCAGTTTATGCGGGGTTTCCTGCTCCTACGAGCAGTACTTC.

This chain connects TRBV7-8 to TRBJ1-2; a weak D match, TRBD1 (6 bases). V gave up 5 bases and J gave up 8 bases, with 18 bases separating them. The CDR3 sequence is 14 residues long. Germline CDR1 SGHVS, CDR2 FQNEAQ. DNA of the CDR3: TGTGCCAGCAGCCGCGGACAGCCGTTCATAGGCTACACCTTC. This sequence encodes CASSRGQPFIGYTF.